There are a few counts of the clone carrying this TCR beta chain. As originally analysed: From reference gene primer amplification, estimates of nucleated cell counts were derived. Produced via immunoSEQ multiplex PCR; TCRdb's table is partial and in-frame only. Clone size and V and J calls were adopted from that table, with D and trimming inferred from the DNA. Of about 32,000 clones listed, 85% are singletons. This entry belongs to a study of blood T cell repertoires in COVID-19. About the study: The origin of the acute and convalescent COVID-19 samples was the United States, Italy and Spain. T cells, B-cell-depleted T cells, or PBMCs supplied cDNA or gDNA.

Per the germline V gene, CDR1 is SGDLS and CDR2 is YYNGEE. V was pared by 0 bases and J by 6 bases, with 5 bases of the junction left unmatched. CDR3 length: 15 amino acids. Specimen: peripheral blood. This TCR came from a man in his sixties with active or convalescent COVID-19. The V gene is TRBV9, the J gene TRBJ2-1, with 8 bases aligning to TRBD2. The CDR3 nucleotides are TGTGCCAGCAGCGTAGGCACTAGCGGTACCAATGAGCAGTTCTTC. It codes for CASSVGTSGTNEQFF.